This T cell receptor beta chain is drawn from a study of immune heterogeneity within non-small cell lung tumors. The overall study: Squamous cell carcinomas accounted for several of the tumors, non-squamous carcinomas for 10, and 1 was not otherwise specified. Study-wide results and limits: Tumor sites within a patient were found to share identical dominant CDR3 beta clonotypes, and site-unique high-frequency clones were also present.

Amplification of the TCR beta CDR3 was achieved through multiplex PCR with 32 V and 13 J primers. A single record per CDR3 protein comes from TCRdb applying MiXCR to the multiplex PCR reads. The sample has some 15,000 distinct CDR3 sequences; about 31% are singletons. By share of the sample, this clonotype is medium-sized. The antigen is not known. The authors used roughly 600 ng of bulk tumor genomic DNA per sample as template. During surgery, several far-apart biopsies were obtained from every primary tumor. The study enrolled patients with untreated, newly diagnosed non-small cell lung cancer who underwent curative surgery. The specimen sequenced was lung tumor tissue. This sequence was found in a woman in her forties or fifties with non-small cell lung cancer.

CDR3 DNA: TGTGCCAGCTCCCGCAGAATCAGCGGGGTAAATTCACCCCTCCACTTT. This translates into CASSRRISGVNSPLHF. The chain links TRBV9 to TRBJ1-6; D remains unclear. The V end was cut by 7 bases, the J end by 7 bases, with 21 bases between. The CDR3 sequence is 16 residues long. Germline CDR1 and CDR2: SGDLS and YYNGEE.